The present entry profiles one TCR beta chain with its context. The junction had 7 bases not matched to a gene; V was cut back by 3 bases and J by 9 bases. This CDR3 has 14 amino acids. CDR1 and CDR2 from the germline V gene are SGHRS and YFSETQ. These data belong to a study of T cell clones after liver transplantation. In the study overall: TCRbeta sequencing after a pre-transplant mixed lymphocyte reaction identified graft-donor-reactive clones, later tracked in post-transplant blood.

The method was immunoSEQ multiplex PCR; TCRdb's version includes in-frame clones alone and lacks a portion of them. This sample has roughly 72,000 clones, with 84% found just once. This receptor was identified in a human patient who received a liver transplant. T cells may partly derive from the graft donor. The gene calls are TRBV5-1 and TRBJ2-1; 9 bases agree with TRBD2. The sample in question was CD4+ T cells from blood, obtained roughly 50 months after liver transplant. The CDR3 is CASSYSGSGGEQFF. CDR3 sequence (DNA): TGCGCCAGCAGCTATAGCGGGAGCGGTGGTGAGCAGTTCTTC.